This is a list of T cell receptor beta chains from one sample in a study of blood T cell repertoires in COVID-19. Clones were read by immunoSEQ multiplex PCR, and TCRdb kept only the in-frame ones, dropping some. The sample has under 200,000 clones, around 84% seen once; the top ten hold 4.5% to 5%. Specimen: peripheral blood. These receptors were collected from an elderly woman with acute or convalescent COVID-19. Both conserved end residues are part of each CDR3. The D gene is left open where the match is weak. Clone size appears in some rows only: once, few, many, or a class for an expanded clone.

D: TRBD1
J: TRBJ1-1
size: NA
V: TRBV27
CDR3: CASSPSGTGRKTEAFF
DNA: TGTGCCAGCAGTCCCAGCGGGACAGGGAGGAAAACTGAAGCTTTCTTT

D: TRBD1
J: TRBJ2-4
size: NA
V: TRBV7-2
CDR3: CASSPGQILAKNIQYF
DNA: TGTGCCAGCAGCCCGGGACAGATACTAGCCAAAAACATTCAGTACTTC

D: TRBD1
J: TRBJ2-1
size: NA
V: TRBV27
CDR3: CASSSTTGNYNEQFF
DNA: TGTGCCAGCAGTTCAACGACAGGGAACTACAATGAGCAGTTCTTC

D: NA
J: TRBJ1-1
size: NA
V: TRBV6-5
CDR3: CASSLSRVNTEAFF
DNA: TGTGCCAGCAGTTTATCCAGGGTGAACACTGAAGCTTTCTTT

D: NA
J: TRBJ1-1
size: few
V: TRBV6-5
CDR3: CASSSGWVNTEAFF
DNA: TGTGCCAGCAGTTCAGGGTGGGTGAACACTGAAGCTTTCTTT

D: NA
J: TRBJ2-3
size: NA
V: TRBV7-9
CDR3: CASTTRITDTQYF
DNA: TGTGCCAGCACCACGCGTATCACAGATACGCAGTATTTT

D: TRBD1
J: TRBJ1-1
size: NA
V: TRBV19
CDR3: CASRPGTGFRTEAFF
DNA: TGTGCCAGTCGGCCCGGGACAGGGTTTCGGACTGAAGCTTTCTTT

D: NA
J: TRBJ2-2
size: NA
V: TRBV24-1
CDR3: CATSDLGDTGELFF
DNA: TGTGCCACCAGTGATTTAGGGGACACCGGGGAGCTGTTTTTT

D: TRBD1
J: TRBJ2-7
size: NA
V: TRBV2
CDR3: CASSLQGAVGLNEQYF
DNA: TGTGCCAGCAGCCTGCAGGGGGCAGTCGGTCTGAACGAGCAGTACTTC

D: TRBD1
J: TRBJ2-1
size: NA
V: TRBV11-2
CDR3: CASSPSPGQDQFF
DNA: TGTGCCAGCAGCCCCTCCCCGGGACAGGACCAGTTCTTC

D: TRBD2
J: TRBJ2-1
size: NA
V: TRBV20-1
CDR3: CSASLTSGYNEQFF
DNA: TGCAGTGCTAGTCTAACTAGCGGCTACAATGAGCAGTTCTTC

D: NA
J: TRBJ2-1
size: NA
V: TRBV5-1
CDR3: CASSLELLSEQFF
DNA: TGCGCCAGCAGCTTGGAGTTGCTAAGCGAGCAGTTCTTC

D: TRBD1
J: TRBJ1-5
size: once
V: TRBV27
CDR3: CASSLGDRAGQPQHF
DNA: TGTGCCAGCAGTTTAGGCGACAGGGCGGGACAGCCCCAGCATTTT

D: NA
J: TRBJ1-6
size: NA
V: TRBV18
CDR3: CASSPSAGPASYNSPLHF
DNA: TGTGCCAGCTCACCTTCAGCGGGGCCAGCTTCCTATAATTCACCCCTCCACTTT

D: NA
J: TRBJ1-2
size: NA
V: TRBV6-5
CDR3: CASRLTAPNYGYTF
DNA: TGTGCCAGCAGGCTGACAGCTCCTAACTATGGCTACACCTTC